Each of the 20 T cell receptor beta chains below was sequenced from the same sample in a study of human T cells and chemical hapten exposure. TCRdb re-called the RACE reads through MiXCR, storing one row per CDR3 protein. The sample gives about 82,000 distinct CDR3 sequences, 13% of which show up once; around 5.8% is in the top ten. Time point specified: patch test 3, about 24 weeks after DPC sensitization. Treatment of the sample: therapeutic diphenylcyclopropenone sensitization with weekly scalp DPC. The material was whole blood, obtained in connection with sensitization to the hapten diphenylcyclopropenone (DPC). All receptors come from a woman between 45 and 65 years old with alopecia areata. Some clones in this sample may be carry-over from other donors' samples.

This clonotype was observed many times. The gene calls are TRBV6-6 and TRBJ1-4, with 9 bases identical to TRBD1. This CDR3 has 14 amino acids. Trimming removed 6 bases from V and 3 bases from J; junction bases left unmatched: 2. CDR1 is MNHNY and CDR2 is SVGAGI in the germline V gene (reference sequence). The chain's CDR3 is CASRQGASNEKLFF. The CDR3 DNA sequence: TGTGCCAGCAGACAGGGGGCCTCTAATGAAAAACTGTTTTTT.

Ten or more counts support this clonotype. The gene calls are TRBV28 and TRBJ1-5; the D gene is possibly TRBD1 (6 bases). The CDR3 sequence is 13 residues long. The germline V gene has CDR1 MDHEN and CDR2 SYDVKM. The ends were cut back, 6 bases at V and 5 bases at J, with 11 bases in the middle. CDR3 sequence reads: CASRKTGDQPQHF. CDR3 nucleotide sequence: TGTGCCAGCAGGAAGACAGGAGATCAGCCCCAGCATTTT.

Ten or more counts support this clonotype. The V call is TRBV18, the J call TRBJ1-1, with D maybe TRBD1 (6 bases). Trimming pared 4 bases from V and 9 bases from J, leaving 15 bases between. The CDR3 runs to 13 residues. CDR1 and CDR2 (germline): KGHSH, LQKENI. The CDR3 region is CASSLDSIIQAFF. The CDR3 bases are TGTGCCAGCTCACTGGACAGTATTATACAAGCTTTCTTT.

This clonotype has only a few counts. The V and J genes are TRBV9 and TRBJ2-5; D is possibly TRBD1 or TRBD2 (5 bases each). Trimming removed 7 bases from V and 5 bases from J, with 12 bases in between. The CDR3 is made up of 12 amino acids. The germline CDR1 and CDR2 sequences are SGDLS and YYNGEE. The DNA for the CDR3 is TGTGCCAGCGGGGTAGGGGAGGAGACCCAGTACTTC. This codes for CASGVGEETQYF.

V is TRBV3-1 and J is TRBJ1-1, with 7 bases identical to TRBD1. Per germline, CDR1 LGHDT and CDR2 YNNKEL (reference sequence). This CDR3 is built from 15 residues. The trim removed 1 base at V and 2 bases at J, leaving 4 bases unmatched. CDR3 sequence reads: CASSQGQGFNTEAFF. The CDR3, as DNA: TGTGCCAGCAGCCAAGGACAGGGATTCAACACTGAAGCTTTCTTT.

This clonotype has just a few counts. This chain connects TRBV10-2 to TRBJ1-4, with unresolved D. CDR1 and CDR2 from the germline V gene are WSHSY and SAAADI. The CDR3 runs to 14 residues. Trimming pared 3 bases from V and 0 bases from J, leaving 5 bases between. As DNA, the CDR3 is TGCGCCAGCAGTGACCTTACAACTAATGAAAAACTGTTTTTT. Translating gives CASSDLTTNEKLFF.

The genes are TRBV12-5 and TRBJ2-5; D gene ambiguous. V lost 0 bases and J lost 0, with 8 bases in between. The CDR3 contains 15 residues. Germline values: CDR1 LGHNT, CDR2 FRNRAP. CDR3 in DNA: TGTGCTAGTGGTTTGGTACTAACGTACCAAGAGACCCAGTACTTC. Translated, it gives CASGLVLTYQETQYF.

This clonotype came up a few times. The gene calls are TRBV5-1 and TRBJ1-5; D gene uncertain. This CDR3 spans 15 amino acids. The V gene's germline CDR1 is SGHRS and CDR2 YFSETQ. V was shortened by 2 bases and J by 2 bases, with 11 bases between the two germline ends. CDR3 nucleotide sequence: TGCGCCAGCAGCTTATTACCGCTGGGCAATCAGCCCCAGCATTTT. It yields the protein CASSLLPLGNQPQHF. The whole variable domain, filled in from reference TRBV5-1 and TRBJ1-5, reads KAGVTQTPRYLIKTRGQQVTLSCSPISGHRSVSWYQQTPGQGLQFLFEYFSETQRNKGNFPGRFSGRQFSNSRSEMNVSTLELGDSALYLCASSLLPLGNQPQHFGDGTRLSIL.

This clonotype was picked up many times. The gene calls are TRBV11-2 and TRBJ2-1, with D perhaps matching TRBD2 (6 bases). Germline CDR1 reads SGHAT; CDR2 reads FQNNGV. The ends were cut back, 5 bases at V and 2 bases at J, with 16 bases in the middle. The CDR3 length is 16 residues. This CDR3 reads CASSQEGGITYNEQFF. The CDR3 nucleotides are TGTGCCAGCAGCCAAGAGGGCGGGATTACCTACAATGAGCAGTTCTTC.

The chain carries TRBV16 and TRBJ1-1; weak D call: TRBD1 (5 bases). V lost 3 bases and J 6 bases, leaving 17 bases between the germline ends. Germline values: CDR1 KGHSY, CDR2 FQNENV. This CDR3 is 15 amino acids long. The CDR3 region has the DNA TGTGCCAGCAGCCATAACGGCCAGGGAGGGGCTGAAGCTTTCTTT. Translating gives CASSHNGQGGAEAFF.

This clonotype was seen ten or more times. The V and J genes are TRBV7-3 and TRBJ2-1; D is uncertain. Trimming removed 2 bases at V and 7 bases at J, with 9 bases between. This CDR3 is built from 13 residues. CDR1 and CDR2 from the germline V gene are SGHTA and FQGTGA. CDR3 protein: CASSLGLNNEQFF. CDR3 DNA sequence: TGTGCCAGCAGCTTAGGGCTCAATAATGAGCAGTTCTTC.

This clonotype was counted at least ten times. The V and J genes are TRBV7-7 and TRBJ2-3; D may be TRBD2 (6 bases). This CDR3 region has 15 residues. The ends were cut back, 3 bases at V and 5 bases at J, with 15 bases in the middle. Germline CDR1 reads SSHAT; CDR2 reads FNYEAQ (reference sequence). The CDR3 coding sequence is TGTGCCAGCAGCTTTGGGTCGGGGGTGAGAGATACGCAGTATTTT. Protein: CASSFGSGVRDTQYF.

This clonotype has only a few counts. The chain uses TRBV28 and TRBJ2-3; no reliable D call. From germline, CDR1 is MDHEN and CDR2 SYDVKM. This CDR3 contains 15 residues. The V gene lost 3 bases and the J gene lost 0 bases, with 10 bases spanning the gap. This CDR3 is CASSFSGASTDTQYF. For the CDR3, the DNA is TGTGCCAGCAGTTTTTCTGGCGCTAGCACAGATACGCAGTATTTT.

This clonotype has just a few counts. This rearrangement joins TRBV10-1 to TRBJ2-2; 11 positions match TRBD2. This CDR3 is 16 amino acids long. The germline CDR1 and CDR2 sequences are WNHNN and SYGVQD (reference sequence). The V segment lost 3 bases and the J segment 4 bases; nucleotides outside the gene matches: 4. CDR3 in amino acids: CASSDPGTSGTGELFF. CDR3 nucleotides: TGCGCCAGCAGTGACCCCGGGACTAGCGGCACCGGGGAGCTGTTTTTT.

The rearrangement uses TRBV5-1 and TRBJ2-3, with 7 bases identical to TRBD2. After removal of 0 bases from V and 2 bases from J, the junction contained 3 bases not matched to a gene. Per germline, CDR1 SGHRS and CDR2 YFSETQ. The CDR3 has 15 residues. The DNA of the CDR3 is TGCGCCAGCAGCTTGGGACTAGCTATCACAGATACGCAGTATTTT. Translated: CASSLGLAITDTQYF. The full variable domain, in which reference TRBV5-1 and TRBJ2-3 provide the parts outside the CDR3, is KAGVTQTPRYLIKTRGQQVTLSCSPISGHRSVSWYQQTPGQGLQFLFEYFSETQRNKGNFPGRFSGRQFSNSRSEMNVSTLELGDSALYLCASSLGLAITDTQYFGPGTRLTVL.

This sequence joins TRBV9 and TRBJ1-1, with a possible D match to TRBD1 (6 bases). V lost 5 bases and J 6 bases, leaving 17 bases between the germline ends. CDR1 and CDR2 from the germline V gene are SGDLS and YYNGEE. CDR3 length: 14 residues. The CDR3 region has the DNA TGTGCCAGCAGGGGCACAGGGCCCGGAGCTGAAGCTTTCTTT. It translates to CASRGTGPGAEAFF.

V is TRBV20-1 and J is TRBJ2-5; maybe TRBD1 (6 bases). CDR1 and CDR2 from the germline V gene are DFQATT and SNEGSKA (reference sequence). With 5 bases removed from V and 1 base from J, the gap between germline ends came to 17 bases. CDR3 length equals 15 residues. The CDR3 is CSAAQGMGLQETQYF. In DNA form, the CDR3 reads TGCAGTGCTGCACAGGGAATGGGGCTCCAAGAGACCCAGTACTTC.

This clonotype showed up just a few times. The chain carries TRBV18 and TRBJ1-6, with a weak D call TRBD1 (6 bases). This CDR3 region has 16 residues. V was trimmed by 5 bases and J by 8 bases, leaving 19 bases between them. The germline V gene encodes CDR1 KGHSH and CDR2 LQKENI. CDR3 DNA sequence: TGTGCCAGCTCAACCGGGACATTCAACCGGCATTCACCCCTCCACTTT. This translates into CASSTGTFNRHSPLHF.

The table lists this clonotype with many counts. CDR3 DNA sequence: TGTGCCAGCAGCTTAGGCCCTCGACGCAGGGGGAATTCACCCCTCCACTTT. It encodes CASSLGPRRRGNSPLHF. The chain carries TRBV11-2 and TRBJ1-6; TRBD1 matches 7 bases. CDR3 size: 17 residues. J was trimmed by 7 bases and V by 1 base; bases with no gene match: 10. Germline V gives CDR1 SGHAT, CDR2 FQNNGV.

Comments on this clonotype: A read error may explain this, as a much larger clone is one base away. The chain links TRBV28 to TRBJ1-5, with D tentatively TRBD1 (6 bases). Germline V CDR1 and CDR2: MDHEN, SYDVKM. CDR3 length equals 16 residues. V lost 4 bases, J lost 6 bases, and 19 bases lay in between. The CDR3 sequence: CASSSSDGGLSQPQHF. The CDR3 DNA sequence: TGTGCCAGCAGTTCCTCCGACGGGGGCCTGTCTCAGCCCCAGCATTTT. The variable domain in full, with the rest retrieved from reference TRBV28 and TRBJ1-5, is DVKVTQSSRYLVKRTGEKVFLECVQDMDHENMFWYRQDPGLGLRLIYFSYDVKMKEKGDIPEGYSVSREKKERFSLILESASTNQTSMYLCASSSSDGGLSQPQHFGDGTRLSIL.